Following are 32 T cell receptor beta chains from one sample sequenced in a study of T cells in women clearing cervical HPV infection. The protocol was immunoSEQ multiplex PCR, while the TCRdb copy is restricted to in-frame clones and leaves out a portion. Its table records roughly 20,000 clones. Sequencing used blood buffy coat. The receptor source for this set is a woman between 18 and 69 years old with a cervical HPV16 infection that either progressed to CIN3+ or cleared (not recorded which).

Points on this clone: Read data end 3 residues before the CDR3 end; the end is taken from the germline J gene. This sequence joins TRBV20-1 and TRBJ2-3; 8 bases align to TRBD2. Germline assignment: CDR1 DFQATT and CDR2 SNEGSKA (reference sequence). The V and J ends lost 1 base and 2 bases, in that order; junction bases with no gene match: 5. CDR3 size: 15 residues. Incomplete CDR3 DNA: TGCAGTGCTAGAGGACCGGGGGGGTTCACAGATACG. It codes for CSARGPGGFTDT. From start to end, the CDR3 is CSARGPGGFTDTQYF.

Comment on this clone: The read terminates 3 residues ahead of where the CDR3 ends, so the germline J gene completes it. The gene calls are TRBV20-1 and TRBJ2-1; 7 bases are shared with TRBD2. Per germline, CDR1 DFQATT and CDR2 SNEGSKA (reference sequence). CDR3 size: 16 residues. After removal of 3 bases from V and 3 bases from J, the junction contained 11 bases not matched to a gene. CDR3 DNA (partial): TGCAGTGCTAGTCCCCGTGCAGCGGGGAACTACAATGAG. This sequence encodes CSASPRAAGNYNE. The full CDR3 sequence reads CSASPRAAGNYNEQFF.

A note on this clone: The sequenced fragment ends 3 residues before the CDR3 boundary, so the rest is inferred from the germline J gene. The V and J genes are TRBV4-1 and TRBJ2-1; perhaps TRBD2 as D (6 bases). Germline V lookup: CDR1 MGHRA, CDR2 YSYEKL. This CDR3 contains 15 residues. With 2 bases removed from V and 3 bases from J, the gap between germline ends came to 11 bases. Partial CDR3 DNA: TGCGCCAGCAGCCAACGGCTAGCGAGCTACAATGAG. Protein product: CASSQRLASYNE. The complete CDR3 sequence is CASSQRLASYNEQFF.

In regard to this clone: Read coverage stops 3 residues before the CDR3 terminus; the germline J gene supplies the remainder. The chain links TRBV5-5 to TRBJ2-1; tentative D call: TRBD2 (6 bases). Germline V gene sequence: CDR1 SGHKS, CDR2 YYEKEE (reference sequence). V dropped 0 bases and J dropped 6 bases, with 10 bases sitting between them. This CDR3 spans 14 amino acids. CDR3: CASSLGLARNEQFF. The part of the CDR3 DNA that was read is TGTGCCAGCAGCTTGGGGCTAGCGCGCAATGAG.

On this clone: At one of its ends the junction is not consistent with the germline gene, which may arise from a read error. Read sequence stops 3 residues before the CDR3 end, and the germline J gene provides the missing end. The rearrangement joins TRBV7-3 to TRBJ1-5, with D possibly matching TRBD1 (5 bases). The CDR3 has 16 residues. The V gene's germline CDR1 is SGHTA and CDR2 FQGTGA. The covered CDR3 bases are TGTGCCAGCAGCCTAACGACGGTACAGGACACAGATCCC. It translates to CASSLTTVQDTDP. In full, the CDR3 reads CASSLTTVQDTDPQHF.

The CDR3 DNA, read in part, is TGTGCCAGCAGCTTAGGCCAGGGCTATAATTCACCC. This codes for CASSLGQGYNSP. In full, the CDR3 reads CASSLGQGYNSPLHF. The chain is built from TRBV11-2 and TRBJ1-6, with D perhaps matching TRBD1 (5 bases). The CDR3 is cut off 3 residues early in the read; its end comes from the germline J gene. The CDR3 loop spans 15 amino acids. CDR1 and CDR2 from the germline V gene are SGHAT and FQNNGV. V lost 1 base and J 3 bases, leaving 7 bases between the germline ends.

Worth noting for this clone: The read terminates 3 residues before the CDR3 end, so the remaining end is supplied by the germline J gene. J is TRBJ2-3 and V is TRBV6-4, with 11 bases matching TRBD2. Germline V gene data show CDR1 as MRHNA and CDR2 as SNTAGT. The CDR3 contains 15 residues. Trimming took 3 bases from V and 1 from J; bases not matched to a gene: 0. This CDR3 is CASSETSGGTDTQYF. Incomplete CDR3 DNA: TGTGCCAGCAGTGAGACTAGCGGGGGCACAGATACG.

As concerns this clone: The read ends 3 residues shy of where the CDR3 ends; the end is completed using the germline J gene. This chain joins TRBV2 and TRBJ2-4; D is undetermined. The CDR3 totals 14 residues. Germline loops: CDR1 SNHLY, CDR2 FYNNEI. This CDR3 is CASSYDISNQPQYF. The CDR3 bases that were read are TGTGCCAGCAGTTACGACATATCGAATCAGCCT.

The CDR3 DNA, read in part, is TGTGCCAGCAGCGACCCCGGGACAGGGGTTGGTCAGCCC. Protein sequence: CASSDPGTGVGQP. The CDR3 as a whole reads CASSDPGTGVGQPQHF. The V gene is TRBV6-2 or TRBV6-3, the J gene TRBJ1-5, with 10 positions matching TRBD1. Read coverage stops 3 residues before the CDR3 terminus; the germline J gene supplies the remainder. Germline assignment: CDR1 MNHEY and CDR2 SVGEGT. The CDR3 extends over 16 amino acids. J gave up 6 bases and V 6 bases, and 11 bases lay outside the gene matches.

To note about this clone: The read gets to within 3 residues of the CDR3 end, and the germline J gene fills in the rest. This chain joins TRBV20-1 and TRBJ2-6; TRBD1 is a possible D gene (6 bases). This CDR3 spans 16 amino acids. Trimming removed 4 bases from V and 2 bases from J, with 15 bases in between. The germline gives CDR1 DFQATT, CDR2 SNEGSKA (reference sequence). The covered CDR3 bases are TGCAGTGCTACGGTTGGGGGCACCCCTGGGGCCAACGTC. It yields the protein CSATVGGTPGANV. The whole CDR3 region reads CSATVGGTPGANVLTF.

For this clone: The sequence runs out 3 residues before the end of the CDR3; the remainder is reconstructed from the germline J gene. The rearrangement uses TRBV6-2 or TRBV6-3 and TRBJ2-1; D is undetermined. The germline V gene encodes CDR1 MNHEY and CDR2 SVGEGT. With 3 bases removed from V and 0 bases from J, the gap between germline ends came to 6 bases. This CDR3 region has 14 residues. The CDR3 protein is CASSYPSSYNEQFF. The sequenced part of the CDR3 DNA is TGTGCCAGCAGTTATCCCAGCTCCTACAATGAG.

This clone is classed as medium-sized by frequency. The sequenced fragment ends 3 residues before the CDR3 boundary, so the rest is inferred from the germline J gene. Other DNA sequences within the sample encode an identical CDR3. This chain connects TRBV2 to TRBJ1-2; weak D call: TRBD1 (6 bases). V was trimmed by 6 bases and J by 2 bases, leaving 10 bases between them. The CDR3 runs to 13 residues. Germline-derived CDR1 and CDR2 are SNHLY and FYNNEI. The CDR3 reads CASSPDRNYGYTF. Partial CDR3 DNA: TGTGCCAGCAGCCCGGACAGAAACTATGGC.

As for this clone: The CDR3 end lies 3 residues beyond the end of the read and is filled in from the germline J gene. The J gene is TRBJ1-2, the V gene TRBV7-6; 9 bases are shared with TRBD1. Germline V gene sequence: CDR1 SGHVS, CDR2 FNYEAQ. The CDR3 has 14 amino acids. CDR3 bases read: TGTGCCAGCAGCCCCGGACAGGGGCGCTACGAC. Translation gives CASSPGQGRYD. The full CDR3 protein is CASSPGQGRYDYTF.

With regard to this clone: The read comes to an end 3 residues before the CDR3 does, leaving the germline J gene to fill in the end. The rearrangement joins TRBV11-2 to TRBJ2-3; perhaps TRBD2 as D (7 bases). CDR1 SGHAT and CDR2 FQNNGV come from the germline V gene. The CDR3 has 14 residues. The part of the CDR3 DNA that was read is TGTGCCAGCAGCCCCCGGGGGGCCCAAGAGACG. Translation: CASSPRGAQET. In full, the CDR3 is CASSPRGAQETQYF.

As concerns this clone: Coverage ceases 3 residues before the CDR3 finishes, and the germline J gene fills in the end. The chain employs TRBV6-4 and TRBJ2-3; D unresolved. Germline CDR1 and CDR2: MRHNA and SNTAGT. CDR3 length: 13 residues. Between the trimmed V and J ends, which lost 4 bases and 2 bases, there was a span of 7 bases. The covered CDR3 bases are TGTGCCAGCAGTGTTTCCTTCACAGATACG. Residues: CASSVSFTDT. The full CDR3 reads CASSVSFTDTQYF.

Details on this clone: Read coverage stops 3 residues before the CDR3 terminus; the germline J gene supplies the remainder. This chain joins TRBV5-5 and TRBJ2-4; 10 bases are shared with TRBD1. The germline gives CDR1 SGHKS, CDR2 YYEKEE (reference sequence). The CDR3 contains 14 residues. With 2 bases clipped from V and 6 bases from J, the junction kept 2 bases outside the gene matches. The CDR3 sequence is CASSFGQGGNIQYF. The covered CDR3 bases are TGTGCCAGCAGCTTTGGACAGGGGGGAAACATT.

Note on this clone: Read coverage stops 3 residues before the CDR3 terminus; the germline J gene supplies the remainder. The chain uses TRBV30 and TRBJ2-4; TRBD1 matches at 7 bases. The CDR3 loop spans 12 amino acids. Germline values: CDR1 GTSNPN, CDR2 SVGIG (reference sequence). The DNA read from the CDR3 is TGTGCCTGGTCGACAGGGCTCTATGGT. Translating it yields CAWSTGLYG. The entire CDR3 reads CAWSTGLYGQYF.

With respect to this clone: From the germline J gene comes the end of the CDR3, since the read stops 3 residues before it. This sequence joins TRBV20-1 and TRBJ2-5, with 7 bases fitting TRBD2. Trimming cost V 4 bases and J 5 bases; bases outside gene matches: 10. Germline V lookup: CDR1 DFQATT, CDR2 SNEGSKA (reference sequence). The CDR3 is made up of 14 amino acids. The CDR3 reads CSANGGLRGETQYF. Partial CDR3 DNA: TGCAGTGCTAACGGGGGACTAAGAGGGGAGACC.

Turning to this clone: Read data end 3 residues before the CDR3 end; the end is taken from the germline J gene. This chain connects TRBV5-1 to TRBJ2-2, with TRBD2 identical over 8 bases. After removal of 2 bases from V and 5 bases from J, the junction contained 5 bases not matched to a gene. Germline V gene sequence: CDR1 SGHRS, CDR2 YFSETQ. The CDR3 consists of 15 residues. The CDR3 here is CASSFAGGETGELFF. Incomplete CDR3 DNA: TGCGCCAGCAGCTTTGCGGGGGGCGAAACCGGGGAG.

Remarks on this clone: The read stops 3 residues short of the end of the CDR3; the missing end is completed from the germline J gene. The genes are TRBV4-2 and TRBJ2-6, with TRBD1 matching over 9 bases. Germline CDR1 LGHNA, CDR2 YNFKEQ. The length of the CDR3 is 17 residues. With V trimmed by 4 bases and J by 3 bases, 7 bases remained unmatched. CDR3 sequence: CASSPGTGFGGANVLTF. Partial CDR3 DNA: TGTGCCAGCAGCCCTGGGACAGGGTTTGGTGGGGCCAACGTC.

The CDR3 reads CSARVPGQGGETQYF. The covered CDR3 bases are TGCAGTGCTAGAGTACCGGGACAGGGAGGGGAGACG. The genes are TRBV20-1 and TRBJ2-3; 9 bases align to TRBD1. The DNA ends 3 residues before the CDR3 does, and the rest of the CDR3 is filled in from the germline J gene. The CDR3 is 15 residues long. CDR1 is DFQATT and CDR2 is SNEGSKA in the germline V gene (reference sequence).

As to this clone: With the read ending 3 residues before the CDR3 end, the germline J gene is used to fill in that end. The chain employs TRBV5-1 and TRBJ1-6, with a tentative D call TRBD1 (5 bases). Trimming took off 2 bases at V and 6 bases at J, with 12 bases between the two ends. Germline lookup yields CDR1 SGHRS and CDR2 YFSETQ. CDR3 size: 15 residues. The CDR3 bases that were read are TGCGCCAGCAGCTTAGGAGGGGTGGTTAATTCACCC. This encodes CASSLGGVVNSP. The entire CDR3 sequence reads CASSLGGVVNSPLHF.

Of note for this clone: The read ends 3 residues early relative to the CDR3; the germline J gene fills the gap. This sequence joins TRBV29-1 and TRBJ2-7; 7 positions agree with TRBD2. The CDR3 runs to 14 residues. V lost 3 bases, J lost 2 bases, and 7 bases stayed unmatched. CDR1 is SQVTM, CDR2 ANQGSEA, per germline. CDR3 bases read: TGCAGCGTTGATTTAAGGGGAGGGACCTACGAG. It codes for CSVDLRGGTYE. The whole CDR3 is CSVDLRGGTYEQYF.

As regards this clone: Read data end 3 residues before the CDR3 end; the end is taken from the germline J gene. This chain joins TRBV7-9 and TRBJ1-2, with a possible D match to TRBD1 (6 bases). CDR1 is SEHNR, CDR2 FQNEAQ, per germline (reference sequence). This CDR3 contains 15 residues. The sequenced part of the CDR3 DNA is TGTGCCAGCAGCTTAAACGCGGGGGGGGCGCACGGC. Translation gives CASSLNAGGAHG. The full-length CDR3 reads as CASSLNAGGAHGYTF.

On this clone itself: The read comes to an end 3 residues before the CDR3 does, leaving the germline J gene to fill in the end. The rearrangement uses TRBV5-1 and TRBJ2-5; 8 nucleotides line up with TRBD1. V shed 7 bases and J 4 bases; nucleotides not matched to a gene: 6. CDR3 length: 13 amino acids. CDR1 is SGHRS and CDR2 is YFSETQ in the germline V gene. The CDR3 sequence: CASSQGARETQYF. The CDR3 bases that were read are TGCGCCAGCTCCCAGGGGGCTCGAGAGACC.

On this clone itself: The CDR3 goes on 3 residues after the read ends, and that part is filled in from the germline J gene. The rearrangement uses TRBV6-2 or TRBV6-3 and TRBJ1-2; TRBD1 might be the D (6 bases). The germline gives CDR1 MNHEY, CDR2 SVGEGT. This CDR3 comprises 16 residues. CDR3 sequence: CASSYWGSGGYNDYTF. The DNA read from the CDR3 is TGTGCCAGCAGTTACTGGGGTAGCGGGGGCTACAATGAC.

To note about this clone: The missing CDR3 end, 3 residues past where the read stops, is filled in from the germline J gene. The rearrangement joins TRBV7-3 to TRBJ1-1; D perhaps matches TRBD1 (5 bases). The V gene's germline CDR1 is SGHTA and CDR2 FQGTGA. V lost 4 bases to trimming and J lost 5 bases, with 17 bases between them. The CDR3 extends over 15 amino acids. CDR3 DNA, as far as it was read: TGTGCCAGCAGCTCCGTCGGGGGGAAGGGGACTGAA. This gives the protein CASSSVGGKGTE. The CDR3, in full, reads CASSSVGGKGTEAFF.

With respect to this clone: The CDR3 end is not reached by the read, which stops 3 residues before it; the germline J gene fills it in. V and J are TRBV9 and TRBJ2-3; 11 nucleotides agree with TRBD2. V lost 1 base, J lost 5 bases, and 0 bases stayed unmatched. The CDR3 extends over 14 amino acids. The germline V gene encodes CDR1 SGDLS and CDR2 YYNGEE. The sequenced CDR3 bases are TGTGCCAGCAGCGTACTAGCGGGGGGAGATACG. It specifies CASSVLAGGDT. The whole CDR3 reads CASSVLAGGDTQYF.

In regard to this clone: The sequence runs out 3 residues before the end of the CDR3; the remainder is reconstructed from the germline J gene. The chain recombines TRBV29-1 with TRBJ2-2, with 9 bases aligning to TRBD1. Germline V gives CDR1 SQVTM, CDR2 ANQGSEA. The CDR3 is made up of 15 amino acids. Losses at the gene ends were 3 bases for V and 3 bases for J; bases not matched to a gene: 5. The sequenced CDR3 bases are TGCAGCGTTGATGGAGGGACAGGGTACACCGGGGAG. Translating it yields CSVDGGTGYTGE. The entire CDR3 protein is CSVDGGTGYTGELFF.

A note on this clone: The CDR3 end is not reached by the read, which stops 3 residues before it; the germline J gene fills it in. V and J are TRBV18 and TRBJ2-4, with D maybe TRBD2 (5 bases). This CDR3 has 15 amino acids. CDR1 and CDR2 (germline): KGHSH, LQKENI. The covered CDR3 bases are TGTGCCAGCTCACTACCGGACGGACTTAACTATGGT. Its protein is CASSLPDGLNYG. The entire CDR3 protein is CASSLPDGLNYGQYF. Combining the CDR3 with reference TRBV18 and TRBJ2-4 gives the whole variable domain NAGVMQNPRHLVRRRGQEARLRCSPMKGHSHVYWYRQLPEEGLKFMVYLQKENIIDESGMPKERFSAEFPKEGPSILRIQQVVRGDSAAYFCASSLPDGLNYGQYFGAGTRLSVL.

Remarks on this clone: The CDR3 goes on 3 residues after the read ends, and that part is filled in from the germline J gene. This chain joins TRBV7-6 and TRBJ2-3; D perhaps matches TRBD2 (6 bases). CDR1 SGHVS and CDR2 FNYEAQ come from the germline V gene. This CDR3 is built from 13 residues. Incomplete CDR3 DNA: TGTGCCAGCAGCCCAGACTGGGGGGAGACG. It yields the protein CASSPDWGET. The CDR3 as a whole reads CASSPDWGETQYF.

Incomplete CDR3 DNA: TGCAGTGCTAGAGTGGAGACAGGGGGCTTCGGGGAG. Protein: CSARVETGGFGE. The full CDR3 protein is CSARVETGGFGELFF. The rearrangement links TRBV20-1 to TRBJ2-2; 10 positions match TRBD1. The read finishes 3 residues shy of the CDR3 end, and the germline J gene is used to complete it. The V and J ends lost 1 base and 7 bases, in that order; junction bases with no gene match: 6. This CDR3 is built from 15 residues. From germline, CDR1 is DFQATT and CDR2 SNEGSKA (reference sequence).